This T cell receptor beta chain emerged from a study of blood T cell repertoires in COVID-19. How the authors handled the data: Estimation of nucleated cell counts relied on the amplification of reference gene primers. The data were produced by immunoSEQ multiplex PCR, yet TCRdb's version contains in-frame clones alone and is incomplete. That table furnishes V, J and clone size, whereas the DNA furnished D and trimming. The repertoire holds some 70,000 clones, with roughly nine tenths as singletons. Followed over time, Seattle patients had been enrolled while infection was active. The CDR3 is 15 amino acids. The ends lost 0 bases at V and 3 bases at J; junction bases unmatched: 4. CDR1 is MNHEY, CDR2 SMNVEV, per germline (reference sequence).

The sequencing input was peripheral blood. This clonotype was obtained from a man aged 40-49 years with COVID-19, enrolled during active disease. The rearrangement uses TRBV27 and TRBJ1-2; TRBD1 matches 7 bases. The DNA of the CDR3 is TGTGCCAGCAGTTTATCCTTCGACAGGGACTATGGCTACACCTTC. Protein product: CASSLSFDRDYGYTF.